What follows describes a single T cell receptor beta chain. Assay used: immunoSEQ multiplex PCR; TCRdb lists only in-frame clones, some missing. The sample has 300,000 to 350,000 clones, about nine tenths seen once. Treatment reported: roughly 18 received Ad26.COV2.S at low or high dose, single or two shots; about 5 received placebo; per-sample allocation not given. Samples were taken on day 63 after the first vaccine or placebo injection. This CDR3 is built from 16 residues. Germline V gene sequence: CDR1 KGHSH, CDR2 LQKENI. Trimming at V came to 5 bases and at J to 5 bases, leaving 12 bases not matched to a gene. The data were taken from a study of Ad26.COV2.S vaccination and SARS-CoV-2 variants.

This sequence joins TRBV18 and TRBJ2-3, with TRBD2 matching 8 bases. The sequence was obtained from a person aged 18-60 years who received the Ad26.COV2.S COVID-19 vaccine or a placebo. Material: peripheral blood, obtained in a trial of Ad26.COV2.S vaccine versus placebo. This chain's CDR3 is CASSSRVSGGLDTQYF. The CDR3 coding sequence is TGTGCCAGCTCATCTAGAGTCAGCGGGGGCCTAGATACGCAGTATTTT.